The clone carrying this TCR beta chain appeared many times. Its antigen is still unknown. The data stem from a study of T-cell reconstitution after alpha-beta-depleted transplantation in children. The CDR3 runs 15 residues. The germline gives CDR1 SEHNR, CDR2 FQNEAQ (reference sequence). The V and J ends lost 4 bases and 0 bases respectively, with 10 bases between them. Notes on the study in general: Most T-cell counts and diversity one year after the transplant came from T cells that were newly produced.

Construction of the TCRbeta library involved unique molecular identifiers. TCRdb fed the PCR reads into MiXCR, producing one record per CDR3 protein. The repertoire has some 300,000 distinct CDR3 sequences, 6% to 10% of them found once; the top ten carry approximately 9%. The starting material was peripheral blood, obtained 360 days after TCRalphabeta/CD19-depleted stem cell transplant. The chain carries TRBV7-9 and TRBJ2-4; maybe TRBD1 (6 bases). The source is a female patient aged 2-10 years who had a stem cell transplant for Fanconi anemia, so the T cells may come from the graft donor. The CDR3: CASSSDRLAKNIQYF. The CDR3, as DNA: TGTGCCAGCAGCTCGGACAGATTAGCCAAAAACATTCAGTACTTC. The full variable domain, completed using reference TRBV7-9 and TRBJ2-4, is DTGVSQNPRHKITKRGQNVTFRCDPISEHNRLYWYRQTLGQGPEFLTYFQNEAQLEKSRLLSDRFSAERPKGSFSTLEIQRTEQGDSAMYLCASSSDRLAKNIQYFGAGTRLSVL.